What follows are 30 T cell receptor beta chains derived from one specimen sequenced in a study of cytomegalovirus exposure and HLA in healthy donors. PCR involved 60 Vbeta and 13 Jbeta primers. Produced via immunoSEQ multiplex PCR; TCRdb's table is partial and in-frame only. The data contain under 200,000 clones, around four fifths of them singletons. Source material: PBMCs. Receptors were obtained from a man aged 35 to 55 in good health and CMV-seropositive.

V gene TRBV27 combines with J gene TRBJ2-5; D ambiguous. This CDR3 is built from 16 residues. V was clipped by 2 bases and J by 0 bases, with 13 bases between them. Germline loops: CDR1 MNHEY, CDR2 SMNVEV (reference sequence). CDR3 nucleotides: TGTGCCAGCAGTTTACGTTTCGGCGGAGACCAAGAGACCCAGTACTTC. It is translated as CASSLRFGGDQETQYF.

V gene TRBV5-1 combines with J gene TRBJ2-1; 11 bases line up with TRBD2. The V segment lost 0 bases and the J segment 9 bases; nucleotides outside the gene matches: 5. Germline loops: CDR1 SGHRS, CDR2 YFSETQ. The CDR3 contains 15 residues. The CDR3 protein is CASSLGLAGSGEQFF. The DNA of the CDR3 is TGCGCCAGCAGCTTGGGACTAGCGGGAAGCGGTGAGCAGTTCTTC.

The chain employs TRBV19 and TRBJ1-1; D possibly corresponds to TRBD1 (5 bases). Germline V gene data show CDR1 as LNHDA and CDR2 as SQIVND (reference sequence). V was cut by 2 bases and J by 8 bases, with 9 bases left in between. This CDR3 contains 12 residues. CDR3 in amino acids: CASSILRGEAFF. As DNA, the CDR3 is TGTGCCAGTAGTATATTGCGGGGGGAAGCTTTCTTT. The variable domain in full, completed from reference TRBV19 and TRBJ1-1, reads DGGITQSPKYLFRKEGQNVTLSCEQNLNHDAMYWYRQDPGQGLRLIYYSQIVNDFQKGDIAEGYSVSREKKESFPLTVTSAQKNPTAFYLCASSILRGEAFFGQGTRLTVV.

The rearrangement links TRBV14 to TRBJ2-7, with TRBD2 matching 8 bases. Unmatched junction bases numbered 7, after V lost 3 bases and J lost 0 bases. The CDR3 is 16 residues long. From germline, CDR1 is SGHDN and CDR2 FVKESK. In nucleotides, the CDR3 is TGTGCCAGCAGCCATGGGGGAGCGGGAGCCTCCTACGAGCAGTACTTC. As protein: CASSHGGAGASYEQYF.

This clone is a singleton in its sample. The chain has TRBV29-1 and TRBJ2-5, with D maybe TRBD2 (6 bases). Germline V gene sequence: CDR1 SQVTM, CDR2 ANQGSEA. CDR3 length: 13 residues. With 4 bases removed from V and 4 bases from J, the gap between germline ends came to 13 bases. The CDR3 loop is CSVAGEVGETQYF. The CDR3 nucleotides are TGCAGCGTTGCGGGGGAAGTTGGAGAGACCCAGTACTTC.

The J gene is TRBJ1-2, the V gene TRBV12-5; the match to TRBD1 covers 8 bases. CDR1 LGHNT and CDR2 FRNRAP come from the germline V gene. The CDR3 loop spans 14 amino acids. The V segment lost 5 bases and the J segment 1 base; nucleotides outside the gene matches: 3. CDR3 residues: CASGRTGINYGYTF. Here the CDR3 DNA reads TGTGCTAGTGGTCGGACAGGGATTAACTATGGCTACACCTTC.

V usage is TRBV7-2 and J usage is TRBJ1-1; D not certain. The CDR3 consists of 16 residues. V gave up 4 bases and J gave up 7 bases, with 22 bases separating them. The V gene's germline CDR1 is SGHTA and CDR2 FQGNSA. The CDR3 loop reads CASSSAPGGLYGEAFF. The CDR3 DNA is TGTGCCAGCAGCTCCGCCCCAGGAGGGCTGTACGGTGAAGCTTTCTTT. Together with reference TRBV7-2 and TRBJ1-1, the CDR3 gives the full variable domain: GAGVSQSPSNKVTEKGKDVELRCDPISGHTALYWYRQSLGQGLEFLIYFQGNSAPDKSGLPSDRFSAERTGGSVSTLTIQRTQQEDSAVYLCASSSAPGGLYGEAFFGQGTRLTVV.

The V and J genes are TRBV18 and TRBJ1-1; D unclear. Trimming shortened V by 0 bases and J by 0 bases, and 14 bases separated the two germline ends. There are 17 residues in the CDR3. CDR1 is KGHSH and CDR2 is LQKENI in the germline V gene. The CDR3 DNA is TGTGCCAGCTCACCACCTAATTGGAGGACCATGAACACTGAAGCTTTCTTT. Its translation: CASSPPNWRTMNTEAFF.

This rearrangement joins TRBV5-1 to TRBJ1-3, with TRBD1 identical over 7 bases. Germline values: CDR1 SGHRS, CDR2 YFSETQ. The junction had 3 bases not matched to a gene; V was cut back by 1 base and J by 2 bases. CDR3 size: 15 residues. The DNA for the CDR3 is TGCGCCAGCAGCTTGACAGGGGCTACTGGAAACACCATATATTTT. Its protein product is CASSLTGATGNTIYF.

About this clone: An end of the junction differs from the germline gene, which may be a read error. This rearrangement joins TRBV18 to TRBJ1-2, with 12 bases identical to TRBD1. This CDR3 spans 16 amino acids. Germline V gene lookup returns CDR1 KGHSH and CDR2 LQKENI. CDR3 region: CASSPLPGQGAYGYAF. In DNA, the CDR3 is TGTGCCAGCTCACCACTGCCGGGACAGGGGGCCTATGGCTACGCCTTC.

In nucleotides, the CDR3 is TGTGCCAGCTGGGACGGACAGGTGCAGTTCTTC. Its translation is CASWDGQVQFF. The J gene is TRBJ2-1, the V gene TRBV2, with 7 bases identical to TRBD1. Germline CDR1 SNHLY, CDR2 FYNNEI. After removal of 8 bases from V and 12 bases from J, the junction contained 7 bases not matched to a gene. This CDR3 has 11 residues.

This clone is a singleton in its sample. CDR3 in amino acids: CASSTRDRVYEQYF. The DNA of the CDR3 is TGTGCCAGCAGTACCCGGGACAGGGTCTACGAGCAGTACTTC. V gene TRBV6-1 combines with J gene TRBJ2-7, with 9 positions matching TRBD1. Germline V gene lookup returns CDR1 MNHNS and CDR2 SASEGT. The CDR3 totals 14 residues. V lost 5 bases and J lost 3; bases outside the gene matches: 5.

This clone was found a few times. The rearrangement joins TRBV7-9 to TRBJ1-5; TRBD1 matches at 7 bases. The CDR3 is made up of 14 amino acids. V was pared by 5 bases and J by 9 bases, with 10 bases of the junction left unmatched. Germline V gives CDR1 SEHNR, CDR2 FQNEAQ (reference sequence). CDR3 residues: CASSTTGAAGPQHF. The CDR3 DNA is TGTGCCAGCAGCACCACAGGGGCCGCGGGGCCCCAGCATTTT.

This clone was observed a few times. In nucleotides, the CDR3 is TGTGCCAGCAGTTACTCCCTAGCGGGAGGGGTCTATGAGCAGTTCTTC. Amino acid sequence: CASSYSLAGGVYEQFF. This chain joins TRBV6-5 and TRBJ2-1; 12 bases are a match to TRBD2. Germline CDR1 is MNHEY and CDR2 is SVGAGI. V was clipped by 0 bases and J by 8 bases; unmatched bases: 5. The CDR3 length is 16 residues.

This clone was observed a handful of times. The CDR3 sequence: CASSYGDSYEQYF. The CDR3 DNA reads as TGTGCCAGCAGTTACGGAGACTCCTACGAGCAGTACTTC. This sequence joins TRBV6-5 and TRBJ2-7; D call uncertain. The ends were cut back, 2 bases at V and 0 bases at J, with 5 bases in the middle. Germline CDR1 reads MNHEY; CDR2 reads SVGAGI. The CDR3 sequence is 13 residues long.

The table lists this clone with a few counts. This rearrangement joins TRBV28 to TRBJ2-7; 12 bases are a match to TRBD2. The V gene end was trimmed by 5 bases and the J gene end by 7 bases; junction bases not matched to a gene: 9. Looked up from germline, CDR1 is MDHEN and CDR2 is SYDVKM. This CDR3 region has 15 residues. This CDR3 is CASSLAGGPLAEQYF. The CDR3 region has the DNA TGTGCCAGCAGTCTAGCGGGAGGGCCGTTGGCGGAGCAGTACTTC. The full variable domain, its missing parts supplied by reference TRBV28 and TRBJ2-7, is DVKVTQSSRYLVKRTGEKVFLECVQDMDHENMFWYRQDPGLGLRLIYFSYDVKMKEKGDIPEGYSVSREKKERFSLILESASTNQTSMYLCASSLAGGPLAEQYFGPGTRLTVT.

The rearrangement joins TRBV16 to TRBJ1-5, with a tentative D call TRBD1 (6 bases). Germline V lookup: CDR1 KGHSY, CDR2 FQNENV. Trimming cost V 2 bases and J 5 bases, with 13 bases left between them. The CDR3 contains 15 residues. The CDR3 DNA is TGTGCCAGCAGCCAAATGGGGAAGGGGGATCAGCCCCAGCATTTT. Its translation is CASSQMGKGDQPQHF.

This rearrangement joins TRBV9 to TRBJ2-3, with TRBD1 as a possible D gene (6 bases). Germline V CDR1 and CDR2: SGDLS, YYNGEE. The germline V and J ends were trimmed by 3 bases and 2 bases, with 10 bases remaining between them. This CDR3 comprises 14 residues. CDR3: CASSAQGSTDTQYF. The CDR3 nucleotides read TGTGCCAGCAGCGCACAGGGTTCCACAGATACGCAGTATTTT.

The CDR3 region is CASSSWTGRGDTQYF. Here the CDR3 DNA reads TGTGCCAGCAGCAGTTGGACAGGCCGTGGAGATACGCAGTATTTT. The genes are TRBV28 and TRBJ2-3, with 7 bases identical to TRBD1. Germline V CDR1 and CDR2: MDHEN, SYDVKM. The CDR3 contains 15 residues. The V gene end was trimmed by 6 bases and the J gene end by 5 bases; junction bases not matched to a gene: 11.

This chain uses TRBV28 with TRBJ1-2, with 7 positions matching TRBD1. This CDR3 region has 16 residues. Germline CDR1 MDHEN, CDR2 SYDVKM. The V and J ends lost 7 bases and 5 bases, in that order; junction bases with no gene match: 16. CDR3 sequence: CASKESRGQRNYGYTF. The CDR3 coding sequence is TGTGCCAGCAAGGAGAGTCGGGGACAGCGGAATTATGGCTACACCTTC.

The chain combines TRBV5-1 with TRBJ2-1, with TRBD2 identical over 12 bases. The trim removed 4 bases at V and 4 bases at J, leaving 6 bases unmatched. CDR1 and CDR2 from the germline V gene are SGHRS and YFSETQ. The CDR3 has 16 amino acids. The CDR3, as DNA: TGCGCCAGCAGCCCCTGGACTAGCGGGAAATACAATGAGCAGTTCTTC. Amino acids: CASSPWTSGKYNEQFF.

The V call is TRBV6-4, the J call TRBJ1-1; D is unclear. This CDR3 is 13 amino acids long. The germline CDR1 and CDR2 sequences are MRHNA and SNTAGT. V was pared by 3 bases and J by 5 bases, with 10 bases between. The CDR3 DNA is TGTGCCAGCAGTGAGGGTCCGGGGACTGAAGCTTTCTTT. Translating gives CASSEGPGTEAFF.

The J gene is TRBJ2-1, the V gene TRBV2; 11 positions agree with TRBD2. J gave up 10 bases and V 10 bases, and 12 bases lay outside the gene matches. The V gene's germline CDR1 is SNHLY and CDR2 FYNNEI. The length of the CDR3 is 14 residues. The CDR3, as DNA: TGTGCCAATAGCGGGAGGGTCAGCCAAGGCGAGCAGTTCTTC. Amino acids: CANSGRVSQGEQFF. Full variable domain (outside the CDR3, taken from reference TRBV2 and TRBJ2-1): EPEVTQTPSHQVTQMGQEVILRCVPISNHLYFYWYRQILGQKVEFLVSFYNNEISEKSEIFDDQFSVERPDGSNFTLKIRSTKLEDSAMYFCANSGRVSQGEQFFGPGTRLTVL.

The rearrangement links TRBV19 to TRBJ2-2; D ambiguous. The CDR3 covers 15 residues. Trimming shortened V by 9 bases and J by 0 bases, and 14 bases separated the two germline ends. The germline V gene encodes CDR1 LNHDA and CDR2 SQIVND (reference sequence). This CDR3 reads CASPPGQTNTGELFF. The CDR3 DNA reads as TGTGCCAGCCCTCCTGGGCAGACGAACACCGGGGAGCTGTTTTTT. The entire variable domain, with the rest obtained from reference TRBV19 and TRBJ2-2, is as follows: DGGITQSPKYLFRKEGQNVTLSCEQNLNHDAMYWYRQDPGQGLRLIYYSQIVNDFQKGDIAEGYSVSREKKESFPLTVTSAQKNPTAFYLCASPPGQTNTGELFFGEGSRLTVL.

The chain is built from TRBV5-4 and TRBJ2-7; no firm D call. There are 14 residues in the CDR3. CDR1 and CDR2 from the germline V gene are SGHNT and YYREEE (reference sequence). With 5 bases removed from V and 2 bases from J, the gap between germline ends came to 14 bases. CDR3 loop: CASRQETGAYEQYF. The CDR3 DNA follows: TGTGCCAGCAGGCAAGAGACTGGAGCCTACGAGCAGTACTTC. Supplemented by reference TRBV5-4 and TRBJ2-7, the full variable domain reads ETGVTQSPTHLIKTRGQQVTLRCSSQSGHNTVSWYQQALGQGPQFIFQYYREEENGRGNFPPRFSGLQFPNYSSELNVNALELDDSALYLCASRQETGAYEQYFGPGTRLTVT.

The genes are TRBV9 and TRBJ1-2; TRBD1 is a possible D gene (6 bases). The CDR3 has 14 residues. The V end lost 4 bases, the J end lost 6 bases, and 16 bases lay between the germline ends. Germline V gene data show CDR1 as SGDLS and CDR2 as YYNGEE. This CDR3 reads CASSPQAEGDGYTF. CDR3 DNA: TGTGCCAGCAGCCCTCAGGCAGAGGGGGATGGCTACACCTTC.

The chain is built from TRBV9 and TRBJ2-3; D may be TRBD1 (5 bases). The CDR3 totals 15 residues. V was trimmed by 4 bases and J by 2 bases, leaving 14 bases between them. In germline, CDR1 is SGDLS, CDR2 YYNGEE. Written as DNA, the CDR3 is TGTGCCAGCAGCTTCTATGACAGAAACACAGATACGCAGTATTTT. Its protein product is CASSFYDRNTDTQYF.

This clone was counted only a few times. The chain carries TRBV27 and TRBJ2-1; D is perhaps TRBD1 (6 bases). The CDR3 has 13 residues. Germline V gives CDR1 MNHEY, CDR2 SMNVEV (reference sequence). V lost 2 bases and J lost 10, with 12 bases in between. The CDR3 DNA reads as TGTGCCAGCAGTTTAGGTCAGGGGAACGAGCAGTTCTTC. It encodes CASSLGQGNEQFF.

The gene calls are TRBV7-8 and TRBJ2-7; no clear D. Trimming cost V 7 bases and J 6 bases, with 16 bases left between them. CDR3 size: 13 residues. Per germline, CDR1 SGHVS and CDR2 FQNEAQ. The CDR3 nucleotides are TGTGCCAGCAACAACCTTCCTTTTGGCGAGCAGTACTTC. It yields the protein CASNNLPFGEQYF.

This chain connects TRBV19 to TRBJ1-1; a weak D match, TRBD1 (5 bases). V gave up 3 bases and J gave up 2 bases, with 19 bases separating them. The CDR3 length is 17 residues. Germline V CDR1 and CDR2: LNHDA, SQIVND (reference sequence). The CDR3: CASSIRGLNGLNTEAFF. CDR3 nucleotide sequence: TGTGCCAGTAGTATTAGGGGACTCAATGGCCTTAACACTGAAGCTTTCTTT.